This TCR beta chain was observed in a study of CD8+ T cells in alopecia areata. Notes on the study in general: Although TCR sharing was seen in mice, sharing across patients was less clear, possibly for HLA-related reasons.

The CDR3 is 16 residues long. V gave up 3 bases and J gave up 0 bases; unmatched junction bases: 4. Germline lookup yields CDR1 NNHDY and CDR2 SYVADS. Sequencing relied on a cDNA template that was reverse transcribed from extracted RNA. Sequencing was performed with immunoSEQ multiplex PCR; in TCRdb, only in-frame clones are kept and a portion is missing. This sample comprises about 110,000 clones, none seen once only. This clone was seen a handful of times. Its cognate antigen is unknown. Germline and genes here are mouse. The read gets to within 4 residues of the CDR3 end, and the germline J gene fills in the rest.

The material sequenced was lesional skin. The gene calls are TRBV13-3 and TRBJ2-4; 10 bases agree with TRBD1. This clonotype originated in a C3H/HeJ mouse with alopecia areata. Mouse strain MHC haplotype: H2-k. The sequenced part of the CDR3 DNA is TGTGCCAGCAGTGCCGGGACAGGGGAGAGTCAAAAC. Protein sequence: CASSAGTGESQN. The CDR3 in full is CASSAGTGESQNTLYF. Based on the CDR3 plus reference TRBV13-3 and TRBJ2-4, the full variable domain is EAAVTQSPRSKVAVTGGKVTLSCHQTNNHDYMYWYRQDTGHGLRLIHYSYVADSTEKGDIPDGYKASRPSQENFSLILELASLSQTAVYFCASSAGTGESQNTLYFGAGTRLSVL.